These 17 T cell receptor beta chains were all obtained from the same sample, sequenced in a study of radiation and T cells in renal cell carcinoma. Documented time point: blood 4 weeks post-SBRT, at nephrectomy. The treatment was: 15 Gy SBRT to primary tumor, nephrectomy 4 weeks later. Some clones are missing from TCRdb's copy, which holds only in-frame ones; the method was immunoSEQ multiplex PCR. The sample has 60,000 to 95,000 clones, roughly 83% seen once. The sequenced sample was blood, obtained from a patient whose treatment included radiotherapy and nephrectomy. The receptors shown here come from an older woman with renal cell carcinoma.

This clone occurred once. The chain uses TRBV6-9 and TRBJ2-7; no definite D call. Germline CDR1 is MNHGY and CDR2 is SVAAGI. The CDR3 has 9 residues. V was cut by 7 bases and J by 6 bases, with 4 bases left in between. CDR3 protein: CASNTEQYF. The CDR3 nucleotides read TGTGCCAGCAATACCGAGCAGTACTTC.

The chain combines TRBV7-9 with TRBJ2-1; 11 bases agree with TRBD1. The CDR3 is 15 amino acids. The V and J ends lost 3 bases and 5 bases, in that order; junction bases with no gene match: 3. Germline V gene lookup returns CDR1 SEHNR and CDR2 FQNEAQ (reference sequence). The DNA for the CDR3 is TGTGCCAGCAGCTTCGGACAGGGGGCCGACAATGAGCAGTTCTTC. Translated: CASSFGQGADNEQFF.

The chain carries TRBV7-2 and TRBJ2-1, with D perhaps TRBD2 (6 bases). This CDR3 has 16 amino acids. Trimming cost V 5 bases and J 5 bases, with 19 bases left between them. CDR1 is SGHTA, CDR2 FQGNSA, per germline. The CDR3 DNA is TGTGCCAGCAGCCGATCAGCGACTAGACCAAACAATGAGCAGTTCTTC. Residues: CASSRSATRPNNEQFF.

The genes are TRBV2 and TRBJ2-7, with unresolved D. The germline V gene encodes CDR1 SNHLY and CDR2 FYNNEI. Trimming removed 5 bases from V and 1 base from J, with 18 bases in between. The CDR3 loop spans 16 amino acids. CDR3 sequence (DNA): TGTGCCAGCAGTCTTATTGGAAGTACCCGATCCTACGAGCAGTACTTC. Its protein is CASSLIGSTRSYEQYF.

The V and J genes are TRBV19 and TRBJ2-3; 10 bases align to TRBD1. Germline V lookup: CDR1 LNHDA, CDR2 SQIVND (reference sequence). After removal of 2 bases from V and 5 bases from J, the junction contained 13 bases not matched to a gene. This CDR3 has 18 amino acids. CDR3 sequence reads: CASSIKTLGQGVRDTQYF. As DNA, the CDR3 is TGTGCCAGTAGTATAAAGACCCTAGGACAGGGGGTAAGAGATACGCAGTATTTT.

This clone was seen a single time. The rearrangement uses TRBV5-1 and TRBJ2-2, with unresolved D. The ends were cut back, 6 bases at V and 1 base at J, with 10 bases in the middle. Germline loops: CDR1 SGHRS, CDR2 YFSETQ. This CDR3 is 14 amino acids long. CDR3: CASTTGWNTGELFF. Here the CDR3 DNA reads TGCGCCAGCACAACTGGATGGAACACCGGGGAGCTGTTTTTT.

This rearrangement joins TRBV12-5 to TRBJ2-3; D uncertain. Germline-derived CDR1 and CDR2 are LGHNT and FRNRAP. The V and J ends lost 9 bases and 2 bases respectively, with 12 bases between them. The CDR3 is made up of 13 amino acids. CDR3 protein: CASRFSDTDTQYF. In nucleotides, the CDR3 is TGTGCTAGCCGCTTCTCAGACACAGATACGCAGTATTTT.

V gene TRBV10-3 combines with J gene TRBJ1-6, with a possible D match to TRBD1 (6 bases). The V gene's germline CDR1 is ENHRY and CDR2 SYGVKD. V dropped 4 bases and J dropped 5 bases, with 15 bases sitting between them. This CDR3 has 16 amino acids. The CDR3 DNA follows: TGTGCCATCAGTGCCGACAGGTGGGGGGATAATTCACCCCTCCACTTT. Residues: CAISADRWGDNSPLHF.

The V and J genes are TRBV7-6 and TRBJ1-1; D not certain. The CDR3 is 13 residues long. Germline V lookup: CDR1 SGHVS, CDR2 FNYEAQ. The V end lost 0 bases, the J end lost 2 bases, and 4 bases lay between the germline ends. This chain's CDR3 is CASSLAINTEAFF. Here the CDR3 DNA reads TGTGCCAGCAGCTTAGCGATTAACACTGAAGCTTTCTTT.

This chain connects TRBV6-6 to TRBJ2-7; D is ambiguous. V lost 2 bases and J 5 bases, leaving 10 bases between the germline ends. The CDR3 contains 13 residues. The V gene's germline CDR1 is MNHNY and CDR2 SVGAGI (reference sequence). Here the CDR3 reads CASSYVSTHEQYF. The DNA for the CDR3 is TGTGCCAGCAGTTACGTCTCCACCCACGAGCAGTACTTC.

Only one count was recorded for this clone. This chain links TRBV14 with TRBJ2-5; 12 bases match TRBD1. The germline CDR1 and CDR2 sequences are SGHDN and FVKESK. CDR3 length equals 18 residues. V lost 0 bases and J lost 7; bases outside the gene matches: 12. The CDR3 nucleotides read TGTGCCAGCAGCCAAGAGCCCTGGGGACAGGGGGCCGAAGGGACCCAGTACTTC. Translating gives CASSQEPWGQGAEGTQYF.

This clone was seen a few times. The J gene is TRBJ1-1, the V gene TRBV7-3; D gene ambiguous. The V gene's germline CDR1 is SGHTA and CDR2 FQGTGA. The CDR3 is made up of 12 amino acids. V was pared by 0 bases and J by 4 bases, with 3 bases between. For the CDR3, the DNA is TGTGCCAGCAGCTTAACCCCCACTGAAGCTTTCTTT. It is translated as CASSLTPTEAFF.

As regards this clone: This CDR3 is also generated by other DNA sequences in the sample. This sequence joins TRBV4-1 and TRBJ2-1; 9 nucleotides match TRBD1. With 0 bases clipped from V and 6 bases from J, the junction kept 6 bases outside the gene matches. The germline CDR1 and CDR2 sequences are MGHRA and YSYEKL. The CDR3 spans 16 residues. The CDR3 reads CASSQDPGQGFNEQFF. In nucleotides, the CDR3 is TGCGCCAGCAGCCAAGATCCGGGACAGGGTTTCAATGAGCAGTTCTTC.

The gene calls are TRBV5-1 and TRBJ2-1; 7 positions match TRBD1. Per the germline V gene, CDR1 is SGHRS and CDR2 is YFSETQ. The CDR3 consists of 17 residues. J gave up 1 base and V 0 bases, and 7 bases lay outside the gene matches. CDR3 sequence reads: CASSLGPGGASYNEQFF. DNA for the CDR3: TGCGCCAGCAGCTTGGGTCCAGGGGGTGCTTCCTACAATGAGCAGTTCTTC.

This clone was seen only once. V and J are TRBV9 and TRBJ1-1; a possible D gene is TRBD1 (6 bases). Germline CDR1 and CDR2: SGDLS and YYNGEE. Trimming removed 0 bases from V and 10 bases from J, with 10 bases in between. This CDR3 spans 12 amino acids. The CDR3 is CASSVGEQGAFF. The CDR3 nucleotides are TGTGCCAGCAGCGTAGGGGAACAGGGAGCTTTCTTT.

This clone was counted between two and nine times. V gene TRBV27 combines with J gene TRBJ2-3; a weak D match, TRBD2 (6 bases). Between the trimmed V and J ends, which lost 5 bases and 3 bases, there was a span of 15 bases. Germline-derived CDR1 and CDR2 are MNHEY and SMNVEV (reference sequence). This CDR3 spans 15 amino acids. CDR3 loop: CASSPRGDGTDTQYF. For the CDR3, the DNA is TGTGCCAGCAGTCCCCGCGGGGACGGGACAGATACGCAGTATTTT.

In DNA, the CDR3 is TGCGCCAGCAGCTTCCCGACAGGGGAGAACTATGGCTACACCTTC. It codes for CASSFPTGENYGYTF. The V call is TRBV5-1, the J call TRBJ1-2; 8 nucleotides match TRBD1. CDR3 length equals 15 residues. Germline CDR1 SGHRS, CDR2 YFSETQ. The V and J ends lost 2 bases and 2 bases, in that order; junction bases with no gene match: 5.